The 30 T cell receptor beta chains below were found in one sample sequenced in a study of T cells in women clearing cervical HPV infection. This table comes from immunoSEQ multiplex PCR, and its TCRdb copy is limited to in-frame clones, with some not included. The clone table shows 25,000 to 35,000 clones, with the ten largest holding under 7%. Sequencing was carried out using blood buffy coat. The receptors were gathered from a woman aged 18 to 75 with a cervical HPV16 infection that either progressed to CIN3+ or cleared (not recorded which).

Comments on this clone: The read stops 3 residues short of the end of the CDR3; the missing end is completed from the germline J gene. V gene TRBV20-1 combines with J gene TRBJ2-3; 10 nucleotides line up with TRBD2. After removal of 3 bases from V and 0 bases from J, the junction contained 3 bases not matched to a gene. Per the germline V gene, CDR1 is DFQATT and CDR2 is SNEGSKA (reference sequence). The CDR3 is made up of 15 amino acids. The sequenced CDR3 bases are TGCAGTGCTAGGGGACTAGCGTATAGCACAGATACG. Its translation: CSARGLAYSTDT. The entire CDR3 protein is CSARGLAYSTDTQYF.

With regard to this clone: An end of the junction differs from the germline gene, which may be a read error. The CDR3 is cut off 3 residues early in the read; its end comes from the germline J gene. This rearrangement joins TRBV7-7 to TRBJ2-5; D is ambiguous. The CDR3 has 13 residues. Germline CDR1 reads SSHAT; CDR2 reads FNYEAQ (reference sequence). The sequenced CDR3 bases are TGTGCTAGCAGCTCGACATACCAAGAGACC. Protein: CASSSTYQET. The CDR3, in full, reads CASSSTYQETQYF.

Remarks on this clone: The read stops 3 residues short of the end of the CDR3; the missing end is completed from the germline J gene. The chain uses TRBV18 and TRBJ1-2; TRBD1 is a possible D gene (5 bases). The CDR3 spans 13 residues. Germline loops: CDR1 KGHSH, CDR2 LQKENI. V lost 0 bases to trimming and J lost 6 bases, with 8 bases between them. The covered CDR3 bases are TGTGCCAGCTCACCACCGGTCAGGGATGGC. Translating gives CASSPPVRDG. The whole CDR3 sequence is CASSPPVRDGYTF.

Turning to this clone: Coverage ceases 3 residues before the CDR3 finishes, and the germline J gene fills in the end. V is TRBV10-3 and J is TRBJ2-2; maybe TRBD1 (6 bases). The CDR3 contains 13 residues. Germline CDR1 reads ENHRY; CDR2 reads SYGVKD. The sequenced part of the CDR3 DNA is TGTGCCACGGACAGCTCTGGGGCCAACGTG. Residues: CATDSSGANV. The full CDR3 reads CATDSSGANVLFF.

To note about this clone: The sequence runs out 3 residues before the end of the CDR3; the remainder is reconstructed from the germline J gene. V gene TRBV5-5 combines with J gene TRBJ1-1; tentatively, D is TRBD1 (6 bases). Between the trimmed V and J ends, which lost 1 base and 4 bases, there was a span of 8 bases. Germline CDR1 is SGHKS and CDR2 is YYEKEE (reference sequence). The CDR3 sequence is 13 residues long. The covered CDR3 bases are TGTGCCAGCAGCTTGACAGGGATCACTGAA. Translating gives CASSLTGITE. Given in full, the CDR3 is CASSLTGITEAFF.

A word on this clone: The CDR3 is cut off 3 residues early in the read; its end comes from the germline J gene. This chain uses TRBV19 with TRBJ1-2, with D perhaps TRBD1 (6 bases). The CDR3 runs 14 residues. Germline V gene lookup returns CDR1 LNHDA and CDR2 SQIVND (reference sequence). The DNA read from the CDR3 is TGTGCCAGTAACATGCGGGGGCCCACAGATACC. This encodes CASNMRGPTDT. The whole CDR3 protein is CASNMRGPTDTYTF.

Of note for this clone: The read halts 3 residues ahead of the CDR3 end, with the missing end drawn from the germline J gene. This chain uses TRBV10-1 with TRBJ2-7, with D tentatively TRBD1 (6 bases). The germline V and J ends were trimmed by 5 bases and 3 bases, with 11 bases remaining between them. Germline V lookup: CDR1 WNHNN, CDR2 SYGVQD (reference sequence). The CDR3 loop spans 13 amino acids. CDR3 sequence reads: CASSPRTDYEQYF. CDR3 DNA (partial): TGCGCCAGCAGTCCCCGGACAGACTACGAG.

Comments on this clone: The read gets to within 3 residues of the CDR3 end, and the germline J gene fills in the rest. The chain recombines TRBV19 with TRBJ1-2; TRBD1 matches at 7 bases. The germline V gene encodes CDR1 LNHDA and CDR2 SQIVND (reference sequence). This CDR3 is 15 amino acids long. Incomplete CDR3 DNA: TGTGCCAGTAGTTCAGGGACAGAAACCTTCTACGAC. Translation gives CASSSGTETFYD. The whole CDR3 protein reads CASSSGTETFYDYTF. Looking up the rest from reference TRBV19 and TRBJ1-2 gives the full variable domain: DGGITQSPKYLFRKEGQNVTLSCEQNLNHDAMYWYRQDPGQGLRLIYYSQIVNDFQKGDIAEGYSVSREKKESFPLTVTSAQKNPTAFYLCASSSGTETFYDYTFGSGTRLTVV.

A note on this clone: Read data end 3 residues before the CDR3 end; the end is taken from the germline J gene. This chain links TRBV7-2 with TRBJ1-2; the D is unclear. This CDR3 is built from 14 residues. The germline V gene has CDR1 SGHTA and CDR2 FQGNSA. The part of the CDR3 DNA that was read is TGTGCCAGCAGCTTATATTTCGCCGCCTACGAC. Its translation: CASSLYFAAYD. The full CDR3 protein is CASSLYFAAYDYTF.

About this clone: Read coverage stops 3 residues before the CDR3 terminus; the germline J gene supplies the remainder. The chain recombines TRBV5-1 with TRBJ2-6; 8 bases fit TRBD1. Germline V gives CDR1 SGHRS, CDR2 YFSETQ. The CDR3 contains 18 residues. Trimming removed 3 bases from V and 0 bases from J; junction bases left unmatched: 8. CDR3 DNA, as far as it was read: TGCGCCAGCAGCTGGGGGACAGGCGCGAGCTCTGGGGCCAACGTC. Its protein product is CASSWGTGASSGANV. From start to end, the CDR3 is CASSWGTGASSGANVLTF.

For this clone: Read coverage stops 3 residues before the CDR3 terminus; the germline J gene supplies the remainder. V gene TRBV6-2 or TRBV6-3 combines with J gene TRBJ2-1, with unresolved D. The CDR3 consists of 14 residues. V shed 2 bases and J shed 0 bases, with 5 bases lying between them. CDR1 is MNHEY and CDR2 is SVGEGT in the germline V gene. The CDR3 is CASSYRYSYNEQFF. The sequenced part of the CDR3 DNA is TGTGCCAGCAGTTACCGGTACTCCTACAATGAG.

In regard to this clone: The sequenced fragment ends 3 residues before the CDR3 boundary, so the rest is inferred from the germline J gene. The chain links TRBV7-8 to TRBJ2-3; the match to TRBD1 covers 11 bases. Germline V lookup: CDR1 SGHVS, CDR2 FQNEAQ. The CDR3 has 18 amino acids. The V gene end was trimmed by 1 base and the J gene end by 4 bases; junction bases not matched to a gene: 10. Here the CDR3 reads CASSLVGTGGLTADTQYF. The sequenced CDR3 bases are TGTGCCAGCAGCTTAGTCGGGACAGGGGGTTTGACGGCAGATACG.

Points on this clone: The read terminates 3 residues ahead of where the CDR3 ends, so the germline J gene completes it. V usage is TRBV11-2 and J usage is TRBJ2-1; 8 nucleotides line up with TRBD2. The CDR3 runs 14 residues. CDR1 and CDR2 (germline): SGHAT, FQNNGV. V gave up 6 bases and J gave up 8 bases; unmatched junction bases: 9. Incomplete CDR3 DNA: TGTGCCAGCAGGTCAAGCGGGAGTATCTATGAG. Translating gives CASRSSGSIYE. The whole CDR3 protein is CASRSSGSIYEQFF.

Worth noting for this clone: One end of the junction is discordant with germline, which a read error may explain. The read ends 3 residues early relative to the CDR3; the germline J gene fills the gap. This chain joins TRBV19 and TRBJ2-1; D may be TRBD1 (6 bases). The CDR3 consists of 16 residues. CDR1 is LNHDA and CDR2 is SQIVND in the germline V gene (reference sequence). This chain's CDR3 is CASSLDLATGYNEQFF. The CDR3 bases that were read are TGTGCCAGTAGTCTAGACCTCGCGACAGGCTACAATGAG.

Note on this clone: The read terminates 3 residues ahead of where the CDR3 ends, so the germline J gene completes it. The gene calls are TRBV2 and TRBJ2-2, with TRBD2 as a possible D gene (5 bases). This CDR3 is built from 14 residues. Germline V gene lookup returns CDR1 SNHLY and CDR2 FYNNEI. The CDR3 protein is CASRPGSANEKLFF. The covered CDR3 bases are TGTGCCAGCCGTCCGGGGTCGGCTAATGAAAAG.

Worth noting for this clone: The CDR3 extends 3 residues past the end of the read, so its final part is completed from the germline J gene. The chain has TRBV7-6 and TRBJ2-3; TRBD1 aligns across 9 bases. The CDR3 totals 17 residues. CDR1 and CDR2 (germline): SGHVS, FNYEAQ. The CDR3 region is CASSAGTGIILVETQYF. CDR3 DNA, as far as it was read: TGTGCCAGCAGCGCCGGGACAGGGATAATTCTTGTAGAGACG.

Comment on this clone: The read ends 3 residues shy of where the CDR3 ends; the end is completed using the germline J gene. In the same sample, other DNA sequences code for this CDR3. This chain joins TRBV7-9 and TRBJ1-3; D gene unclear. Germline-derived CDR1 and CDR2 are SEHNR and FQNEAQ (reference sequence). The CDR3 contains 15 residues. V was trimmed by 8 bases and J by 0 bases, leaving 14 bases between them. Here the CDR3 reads CASRSQPNSGNTIYF. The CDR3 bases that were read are TGTGCCAGCCGCTCACAGCCAAACTCTGGAAACACC.

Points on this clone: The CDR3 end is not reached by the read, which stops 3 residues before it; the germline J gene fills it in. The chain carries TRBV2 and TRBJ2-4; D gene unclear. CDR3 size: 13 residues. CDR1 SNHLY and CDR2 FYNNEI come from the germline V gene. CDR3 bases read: TGTGCCAGCAGTGAAGAGTTAGGGTATGGT. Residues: CASSEELGYG. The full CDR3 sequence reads CASSEELGYGQYF.

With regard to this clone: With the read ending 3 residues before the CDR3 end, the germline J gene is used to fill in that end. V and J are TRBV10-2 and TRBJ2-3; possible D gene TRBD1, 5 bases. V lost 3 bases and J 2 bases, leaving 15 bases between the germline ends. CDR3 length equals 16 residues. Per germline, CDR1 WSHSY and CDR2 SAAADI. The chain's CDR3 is CASSDGADPSTDTQYF. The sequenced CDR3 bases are TGCGCCAGCAGTGATGGGGCAGACCCTTCCACAGATACG.

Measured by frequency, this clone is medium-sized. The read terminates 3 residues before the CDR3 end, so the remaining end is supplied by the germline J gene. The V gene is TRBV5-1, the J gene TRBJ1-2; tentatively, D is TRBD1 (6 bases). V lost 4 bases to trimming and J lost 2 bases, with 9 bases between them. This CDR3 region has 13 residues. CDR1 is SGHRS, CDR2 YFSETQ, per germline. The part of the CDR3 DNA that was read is TGCGCCAGCAGCACTGGACAGAACTATGGC. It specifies CASSTGQNYG. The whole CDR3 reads CASSTGQNYGYTF.

The part of the CDR3 DNA that was read is TGTGCCTGGAGCCGCGGGGACTTCCTTCCCTACAATGAG. Protein product: CAWSRGDFLPYNE. The complete CDR3 reads CAWSRGDFLPYNEQFF. The rearrangement joins TRBV30 to TRBJ2-1, with a possible D match to TRBD2 (6 bases). The read ends 3 residues before the CDR3 terminus; that terminus is restored from the germline J gene. The CDR3 totals 16 residues. V was cut by 3 bases and J by 2 bases, with 17 bases left in between. In germline, CDR1 is GTSNPN, CDR2 SVGIG (reference sequence).

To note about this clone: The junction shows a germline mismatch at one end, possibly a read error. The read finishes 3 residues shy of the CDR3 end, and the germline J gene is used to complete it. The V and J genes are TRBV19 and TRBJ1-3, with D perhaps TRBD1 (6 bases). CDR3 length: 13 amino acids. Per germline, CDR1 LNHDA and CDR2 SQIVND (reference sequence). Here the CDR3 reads CASSNRARDTIYF. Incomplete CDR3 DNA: TGTGCCAGTAGTAACCGGGCCCGGGACACA.

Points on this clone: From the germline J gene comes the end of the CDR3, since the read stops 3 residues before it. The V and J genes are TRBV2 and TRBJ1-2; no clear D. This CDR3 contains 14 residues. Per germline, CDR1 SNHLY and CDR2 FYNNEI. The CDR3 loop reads CASRGLATYNDYTF. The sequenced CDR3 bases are TGTGCCAGCAGAGGACTAGCCACGTACAATGAC.

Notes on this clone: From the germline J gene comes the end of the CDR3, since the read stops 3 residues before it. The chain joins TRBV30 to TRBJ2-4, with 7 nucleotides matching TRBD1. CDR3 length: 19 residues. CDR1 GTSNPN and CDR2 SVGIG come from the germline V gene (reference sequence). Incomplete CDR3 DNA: TGTGCCTGGAGTAGACCGAACAGGGGTTGGGGGAATAGCAATCAGCCT. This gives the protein CAWSRPNRGWGNSNQP. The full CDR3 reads CAWSRPNRGWGNSNQPQYF.

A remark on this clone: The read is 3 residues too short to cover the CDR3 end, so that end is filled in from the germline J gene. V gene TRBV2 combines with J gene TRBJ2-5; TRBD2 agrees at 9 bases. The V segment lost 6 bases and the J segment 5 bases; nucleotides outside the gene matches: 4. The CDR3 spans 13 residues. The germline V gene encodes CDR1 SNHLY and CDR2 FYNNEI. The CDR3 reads CASRAGGLETQYF. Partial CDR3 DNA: TGTGCCAGCAGGGCGGGGGGGCTTGAGACC.

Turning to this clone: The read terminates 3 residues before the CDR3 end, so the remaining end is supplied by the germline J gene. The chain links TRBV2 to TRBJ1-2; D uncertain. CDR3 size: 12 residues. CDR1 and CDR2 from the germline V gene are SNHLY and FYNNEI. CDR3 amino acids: CASSQSTESYTF. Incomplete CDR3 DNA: TGTGCCAGCAGTCAAAGCACAGAGTCC. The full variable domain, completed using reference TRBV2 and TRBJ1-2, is EPEVTQTPSHQVTQMGQEVILRCVPISNHLYFYWYRQILGQKVEFLVSFYNNEISEKSEIFDDQFSVERPDGSNFTLKIRSTKLEDSAMYFCASSQSTESYTFGSGTRLTVV.

The CDR3 DNA, read in part, is TGTGCCAGCTCCCCCCAGGGGAAGCAAAACACTGAA. It codes for CASSPQGKQNTE. The full CDR3 protein is CASSPQGKQNTEAFF. The chain has TRBV18 and TRBJ1-1; weak D call: TRBD1 (6 bases). The read ends 3 residues before the CDR3 terminus; that terminus is restored from the germline J gene. The ends were cut back, 6 bases at V and 2 bases at J, with 16 bases in the middle. Germline lookup yields CDR1 KGHSH and CDR2 LQKENI. This CDR3 region has 15 residues. Variable domain in full (rest from reference TRBV18 and TRBJ1-1): NAGVMQNPRHLVRRRGQEARLRCSPMKGHSHVYWYRQLPEEGLKFMVYLQKENIIDESGMPKERFSAEFPKEGPSILRIQQVVRGDSAAYFCASSPQGKQNTEAFFGQGTRLTVV.

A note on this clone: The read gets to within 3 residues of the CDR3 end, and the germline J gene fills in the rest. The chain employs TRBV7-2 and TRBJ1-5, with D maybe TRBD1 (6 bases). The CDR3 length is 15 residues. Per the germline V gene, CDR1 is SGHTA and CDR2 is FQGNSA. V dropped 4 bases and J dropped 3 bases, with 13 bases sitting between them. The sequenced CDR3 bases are TGTGCCAGCAGCTCTCTACAGGGAAACAATCAGCCC. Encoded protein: CASSSLQGNNQP. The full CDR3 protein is CASSSLQGNNQPQHF.

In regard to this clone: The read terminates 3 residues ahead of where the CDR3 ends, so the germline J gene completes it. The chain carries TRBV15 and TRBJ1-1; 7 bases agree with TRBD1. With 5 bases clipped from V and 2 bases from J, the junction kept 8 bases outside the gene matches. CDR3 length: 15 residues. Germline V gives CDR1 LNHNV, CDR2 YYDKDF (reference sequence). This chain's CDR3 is CATSGRTGGNTEAFF. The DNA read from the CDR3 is TGTGCCACCAGCGGAAGGACAGGCGGAAACACTGAA.

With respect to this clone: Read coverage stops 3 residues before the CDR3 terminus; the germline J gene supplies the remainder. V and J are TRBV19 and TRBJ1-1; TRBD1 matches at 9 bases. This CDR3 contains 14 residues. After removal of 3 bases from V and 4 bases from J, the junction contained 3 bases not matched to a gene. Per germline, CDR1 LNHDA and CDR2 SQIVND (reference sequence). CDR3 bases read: TGTGCCAGTAGTATCGGGACAGGGACCACTGAA. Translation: CASSIGTGTTE. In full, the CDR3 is CASSIGTGTTEAFF.